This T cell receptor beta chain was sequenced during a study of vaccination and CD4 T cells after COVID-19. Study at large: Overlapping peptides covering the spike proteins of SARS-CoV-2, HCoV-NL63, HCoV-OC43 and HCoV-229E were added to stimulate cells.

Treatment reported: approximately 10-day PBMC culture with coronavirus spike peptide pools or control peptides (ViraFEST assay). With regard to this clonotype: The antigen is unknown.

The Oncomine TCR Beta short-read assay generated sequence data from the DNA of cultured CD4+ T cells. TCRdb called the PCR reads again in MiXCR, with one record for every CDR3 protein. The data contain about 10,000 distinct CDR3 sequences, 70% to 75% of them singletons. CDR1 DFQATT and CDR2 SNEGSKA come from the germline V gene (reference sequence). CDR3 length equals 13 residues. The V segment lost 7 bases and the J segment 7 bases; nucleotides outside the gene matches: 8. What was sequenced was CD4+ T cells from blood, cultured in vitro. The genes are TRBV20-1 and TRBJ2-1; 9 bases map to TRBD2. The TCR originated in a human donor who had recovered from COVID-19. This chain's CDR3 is CSGLGTSMNEQFF. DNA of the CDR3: TGCAGTGGCTTGGGGACTAGCATGAATGAGCAGTTCTTC.